This T cell receptor (beta chain) was captured in a study of beta chain features in type 1 diabetes. Sequenced material consisted of expressed TCRB transcripts (all of the isolated RNA was reverse transcribed). TCRdb keeps only in-frame clones here, not all; method: immunoSEQ multiplex PCR. The profile shows 310,000 or so clones, around 8% of them singletons. Notes on the study in general: PCR could preferentially amplify shorter templates, alike in patients and controls.

Based on CD45RO/CCR7/CD25/CD127/CD95/CD27, CD4+ regulatory, stem cell-like memory, naive and central memory cells were sorted. Populations obtained by sorting all exceeded 98% purity. Worth noting for this clone: Its antigen is undetermined.

The specimen sequenced was central memory CD4+ T cells from blood. The clonotype comes from a young woman in good health.

The CDR3 bases are TGTGCCAGCAGTCCCTTGGGGCTCTACATTCAGTACTTC. Amino acid sequence: CASSPLGLYIQYF. The rearrangement joins TRBV7-2 to TRBJ2-4; a possible D gene is TRBD1 (5 bases). Germline CDR1 SGHTA, CDR2 FQGNSA. The CDR3 covers 13 residues. Trimming removed 6 bases from V and 8 bases from J, with 14 bases in between.